The 21 T cell receptor beta chains below all came from one sample that was sequenced in a study of identical twins. One entry per CDR3 protein, called by TCRdb with MiXCR from the 5' RACE reads. The table has some 900,000 distinct CDR3 sequences, roughly an eighth seen once; the top ten hold around 1.6%. The same specimen was also included in a second study, on yellow fever vaccine responses in identical twins.

Sequencing was carried out using PBMCs. These receptors were obtained from a young woman in good health.

The chain is built from TRBV20-1 and TRBJ2-3; 11 nucleotides match TRBD2. The CDR3 covers 15 residues. Per germline, CDR1 DFQATT and CDR2 SNEGSKA (reference sequence). J was trimmed by 5 bases and V by 6 bases; bases with no gene match: 10. In DNA form, the CDR3 reads TGCAGTGCCAAGACTAGCGGGGAAGGAAGAGATACGCAGTATTTT. The encoded protein is CSAKTSGEGRDTQYF.

This clonotype was found a few times. The genes are TRBV4-2 and TRBJ2-2, with 8 bases matching TRBD2. CDR3 length equals 17 residues. CDR1 and CDR2 from the germline V gene are LGHNA and YNFKEQ. V shed 1 base and J 5 bases; nucleotides not matched to a gene: 9. CDR3 loop: CASSQVSSGSGTGELFF. Here the CDR3 DNA reads TGTGCCAGCAGCCAAGTTTCCAGCGGGAGTGGGACCGGGGAGCTGTTTTTT.

The V gene is TRBV29-1, the J gene TRBJ2-1, with TRBD1 identical over 8 bases. V lost 4 bases, J lost 6 bases, and 8 bases stayed unmatched. CDR3 length: 14 amino acids. Per germline, CDR1 SQVTM and CDR2 ANQGSEA. CDR3 region: CSVVSGGPINEQFF. Written as DNA, the CDR3 is TGCAGCGTTGTGTCAGGGGGCCCCATCAATGAGCAGTTCTTC.

A remark on this clonotype: An end of the junction does not agree with germline; a read error may underlie this. This chain links TRBV19 with TRBJ2-1; maybe TRBD2 (6 bases). The CDR3 spans 14 residues. Germline V gives CDR1 LNHDA, CDR2 SQIVND (reference sequence). In DNA form, the CDR3 reads TGTGCCAGCAGTAGAGCGGGCAAGGGCAATGAGCAGTTCTTC. It translates to CASSRAGKGNEQFF.

The rearrangement links TRBV27 to TRBJ2-1; D is possibly TRBD1 (6 bases). Trimming removed 8 bases from V and 8 bases from J, with 13 bases in between. Germline CDR1 is MNHEY and CDR2 is SMNVEV (reference sequence). CDR3 length: 12 residues. CDR3 coding DNA: TGTGCCAGCGGCAGGGGCCACTATGAGCAGTTCTTC. Translation gives CASGRGHYEQFF.

This clonotype was observed a few times. The chain joins TRBV18 to TRBJ1-1; tentative D call: TRBD1 (5 bases). CDR3 length equals 16 residues. Germline V lookup: CDR1 KGHSH, CDR2 LQKENI. V lost 5 bases, J lost 6 bases, and 22 bases lay in between. Here the CDR3 DNA reads TGTGCCAGCTCAGGACAAATGACAGTGGGGTGGTCTGAAGCTTTCTTT. Amino acid sequence: CASSGQMTVGWSEAFF.

This clonotype was found a few times. The CDR3 spells CASRDGWDQPQHF. The CDR3 DNA reads TGTGCCAGCAGGGACGGGTGGGATCAGCCCCAGCATTTT. The V and J genes are TRBV6-1 and TRBJ1-5; D is unresolved. Germline V CDR1 and CDR2: MNHNS, SASEGT. The CDR3 totals 13 residues. V lost 6 bases to trimming and J lost 5 bases, with 11 bases between them.

This clonotype was found a few times. The chain uses TRBV3-1 and TRBJ2-7; 9 positions agree with TRBD2. The CDR3 sequence is 15 residues long. CDR1 and CDR2 (germline): LGHDT, YNNKEL (reference sequence). Trimming removed 1 base from V and 4 bases from J; junction bases left unmatched: 5. This CDR3 reads CASSQVRTSAYEQYF. The CDR3 DNA is TGTGCCAGCAGCCAAGTTAGGACTAGCGCGTACGAGCAGTACTTC.

This clonotype turned up a few times. V is TRBV5-1 and J is TRBJ2-1; D call uncertain. Looked up from germline, CDR1 is SGHRS and CDR2 is YFSETQ. Trimming cost V 4 bases and J 0 bases, with 14 bases left between them. This CDR3 is built from 16 residues. CDR3 loop: CASSPSFRSSYNEQFF. As DNA, the CDR3 is TGCGCCAGCAGCCCCAGTTTCCGGAGCTCCTACAATGAGCAGTTCTTC.

The gene calls are TRBV20-1 and TRBJ2-3, with 13 bases fitting TRBD2. The V gene end was trimmed by 6 bases and the J gene end by 4 bases; junction bases not matched to a gene: 4. This CDR3 has 14 amino acids. Per germline, CDR1 DFQATT and CDR2 SNEGSKA (reference sequence). The CDR3 protein is CSAWTSGSSDTQYF. In nucleotides, the CDR3 is TGCAGTGCCTGGACTAGCGGGAGTTCAGATACGCAGTATTTT.

This clonotype was detected a few times. The chain couples TRBV3-1 to TRBJ2-5, with 7 bases fitting TRBD1. The J segment lost 5 bases and the V segment lost 4 bases, leaving 7 bases of the junction unmatched. Germline values: CDR1 LGHDT, CDR2 YNNKEL (reference sequence). The CDR3 covers 14 residues. The CDR3 nucleotides are TGTGCCAGCAGCCCGCCGACAGGGCTTGAGACCCAGTACTTC. Protein product: CASSPPTGLETQYF.

This clonotype appeared many times. The chain combines TRBV2 with TRBJ2-7, with D uncertain. The CDR3 sequence is 12 residues long. From germline, CDR1 is SNHLY and CDR2 FYNNEI. Between the trimmed V and J ends, which lost 6 bases and 2 bases, there was a span of 8 bases. CDR3 sequence reads: CASRARAYEQYF. DNA of the CDR3: TGTGCCAGCAGAGCAAGGGCCTACGAGCAGTACTTC.

The rearrangement links TRBV20-1 to TRBJ2-5; TRBD1 matches at 11 bases. Germline loops: CDR1 DFQATT, CDR2 SNEGSKA (reference sequence). The CDR3 is 15 amino acids. V was clipped by 1 base and J by 4 bases; unmatched bases: 5. The CDR3 nucleotides are TGCAGTGCTAGAGGGTCCGGGACAGGGGGAGAGACCCAGTACTTC. It yields the protein CSARGSGTGGETQYF.

This clonotype was recorded a few times. The chain joins TRBV5-6 to TRBJ2-2; TRBD1 is a possible D gene (6 bases). The CDR3 length is 18 residues. Germline assignment: CDR1 SGHDT and CDR2 YYEEEE. V shed 3 bases and J shed 0 bases, with 18 bases lying between them. Here the CDR3 DNA reads TGTGCCAGCAGCTCGGTCCGACTCAGGGGATCGAACACCGGGGAGCTGTTTTTT. It encodes CASSSVRLRGSNTGELFF.

This clonotype was detected only a few times. This rearrangement joins TRBV20-1 to TRBJ2-7; D gene uncertain. The length of the CDR3 is 14 residues. Germline V gives CDR1 DFQATT, CDR2 SNEGSKA (reference sequence). Trimming took 0 bases from V and 0 from J, leaving 9 bases between them. CDR3 residues: CSARDLTDSYEQYV. The CDR3 nucleotides are TGCAGTGCTAGAGATCTCACGGACTCCTACGAGCAGTACGTC.

In this sample, this clonotype turned up a few times. The V and J genes are TRBV12-3 or TRBV12-4 and TRBJ2-7; D not resolved. The CDR3 totals 13 residues. Trimming cost V 7 bases and J 6 bases, with 16 bases left between them. The chain's CDR3 is CASNPNLGSEQYF. CDR3 nucleotide sequence: TGTGCCAGCAACCCCAACCTCGGAAGCGAGCAGTACTTC.

The rearrangement joins TRBV18 to TRBJ2-1; TRBD2 might be the D (6 bases). The CDR3 is made up of 15 amino acids. V was trimmed by 3 bases and J by 5 bases, leaving 14 bases between them. CDR1 and CDR2 (germline): KGHSH, LQKENI. CDR3 in amino acids: CASSPGLQPHNEQFF. CDR3 in DNA: TGTGCCAGCTCACCGGGACTCCAACCACACAATGAGCAGTTCTTC.

This clonotype has more than one count but fewer than ten. V gene TRBV6-5 combines with J gene TRBJ1-1; D gene unclear. Germline loops: CDR1 MNHEY, CDR2 SVGAGI. This CDR3 spans 13 amino acids. V shed 2 bases and J shed 1 base, with 5 bases lying between them. In DNA, the CDR3 is TGTGCCAGCAGTTACCATTGGAACACTGAAGCTTTCTTT. The encoded protein is CASSYHWNTEAFF.

The chain couples TRBV28 to TRBJ2-1; D uncertain. Trimming pared 4 bases from V and 5 bases from J, leaving 12 bases between. Germline lookup yields CDR1 MDHEN and CDR2 SYDVKM. This CDR3 is built from 14 residues. As DNA, the CDR3 is TGTGCCAGCAGTTGGGCAGCTCTTAACAATGAGCAGTTCTTC. Amino acid sequence: CASSWAALNNEQFF.

This clonotype was observed many times. The CDR3 DNA reads TGTGCCAGCAGCCAAGTAGGGTTCCTAATAGACAATGAGCAGTTCTTC. Protein: CASSQVGFLIDNEQFF. The V and J genes are TRBV14 and TRBJ2-1; D ambiguous. The CDR3 is 16 residues long. Germline-derived CDR1 and CDR2 are SGHDN and FVKESK. Trimming cost V 1 base and J 5 bases, with 15 bases left between them.

The gene calls are TRBV27 and TRBJ2-1; weak D call: TRBD1 (6 bases). This CDR3 region has 15 residues. CDR1 and CDR2 (germline): MNHEY, SMNVEV (reference sequence). V dropped 2 bases and J dropped 9 bases, with 17 bases sitting between them. The CDR3 DNA is TGTGCCAGCAGTTTAAAGGAAACAGGGCTCGCTGAGCAGTTCTTC. Its translation: CASSLKETGLAEQFF.